A single sample gave rise to the 15 T cell receptor beta chains below, sequenced in a study of post-analysis software for immune sequencing data. Overall study findings and caveats: About five TRBV segments were more frequent in patients than controls; TRBV5-6, TRBV5-1 and TRBV20-1 belonged to this group.

Each TCR beta cDNA library carried unique molecular identifiers. One entry per CDR3 protein, called by TCRdb with MiXCR from the PCR reads. The sample comprises about 430,000 distinct CDR3 sequences, less than 40% of which are singletons, and approximately 7.6% rests with the top ten. No antigen has been identified for these receptors. Sequenced: blood. The origin of the receptors is a girl aged 2 to 10 with multiple sclerosis.

V and J are TRBV4-1 and TRBJ1-2; D remains ambiguous. V was clipped by 3 bases and J by 4 bases, with 15 bases between them. The CDR3 contains 15 residues. Germline V gene data show CDR1 as MGHRA and CDR2 as YSYEKL. The CDR3 DNA reads as TGCGCCAGCAGCCAGCCCGGGAGTCGCCTCTATGGCTACACCTTC. This gives the protein CASSQPGSRLYGYTF.

The rearrangement uses TRBV9 and TRBJ2-1; D not resolved. The germline V gene encodes CDR1 SGDLS and CDR2 YYNGEE. The CDR3 is 12 residues long. Trimming cost V 1 base and J 3 bases, with 2 bases left between them. CDR3 residues: CASSVSYNEQFF. Here the CDR3 DNA reads TGTGCCAGCAGCGTAAGCTACAATGAGCAGTTCTTC.

A few counts support this clonotype. The CDR3 here is CASSLDASGSNEQFF. The CDR3 bases are TGTGCCAGCAGCTTGGACGCTAGCGGGAGCAATGAGCAGTTCTTC. The chain is built from TRBV5-4 and TRBJ2-1; TRBD2 matches 10 bases. Germline V CDR1 and CDR2: SGHNT, YYREEE (reference sequence). This CDR3 has 15 residues. J gave up 6 bases and V 0 bases, and 3 bases lay outside the gene matches.

A few counts support this clonotype. The gene calls are TRBV5-6 and TRBJ2-7; D tentatively reads TRBD1 or TRBD2 (5 bases each). CDR1 SGHDT and CDR2 YYEEEE come from the germline V gene. The CDR3 extends over 14 amino acids. The germline V and J ends were trimmed by 6 bases and 3 bases, with 16 bases remaining between them. The CDR3 region is CASTQPGRRYEQYF. The CDR3 DNA follows: TGTGCCAGCACACAGCCGGGACGGCGCTACGAGCAGTACTTC.

This clonotype has at least ten counts. The chain carries TRBV12-3 or TRBV12-4 and TRBJ2-7, with 11 bases lining up with TRBD2. The CDR3 length is 16 residues. V was clipped by 5 bases and J by 1 base; unmatched bases: 7. The CDR3 coding sequence is TGTGCCAGCAGTCCATCGGGACTAGCGGATTCCTACGAGCAGTACTTC. Translation: CASSPSGLADSYEQYF.

This CDR3 is CATHAGTGAYEQYF. The CDR3, as DNA: TGTGCCACACACGCCGGGACAGGGGCCTACGAGCAGTACTTC. The chain couples TRBV10-3 to TRBJ2-7, with 10 bases aligning to TRBD1. This CDR3 is 14 amino acids long. Trimming at V came to 10 bases and at J to 2 bases, leaving 8 bases not matched to a gene. Germline assignment: CDR1 ENHRY and CDR2 SYGVKD.

This clonotype was counted at least ten times. The V and J genes are TRBV6-4 and TRBJ2-1; a possible D gene is TRBD2 (6 bases). Per germline, CDR1 MRHNA and CDR2 SNTAGT. This CDR3 contains 13 residues. The V end was cut by 4 bases, the J end by 7 bases, with 11 bases between. The chain's CDR3 is CASSVSGYNEQFF. Written as DNA, the CDR3 is TGTGCCAGCAGTGTTAGCGGATATAATGAGCAGTTCTTC.

The chain couples TRBV10-1 to TRBJ2-7, with D possibly being TRBD1 (6 bases). With 10 bases removed from V and 2 bases from J, the gap between germline ends came to 18 bases. Germline CDR1 is WNHNN and CDR2 is SYGVQD (reference sequence). There are 14 residues in the CDR3. The CDR3 region is CATHLRNRAYEQYF. Written as DNA, the CDR3 is TGCGCCACACACCTAAGAAACAGGGCCTACGAGCAGTACTTC.

The rearrangement links TRBV29-1 to TRBJ2-1, with 12 bases fitting TRBD2. Germline assignment: CDR1 SQVTM and CDR2 ANQGSEA. The CDR3 sequence is 14 residues long. The J segment lost 2 bases and the V segment lost 8 bases, leaving 4 bases of the junction unmatched. The CDR3 loop reads CSTLAGGPYNEQFF. Written as DNA, the CDR3 is TGCAGCACCCTAGCGGGGGGGCCCTACAATGAGCAGTTCTTC.

The chain combines TRBV27 with TRBJ2-1, with D possibly matching TRBD2 (7 bases). CDR3 length: 13 residues. Trimming pared 4 bases from V and 9 bases from J, leaving 13 bases between. Germline CDR1 and CDR2: MNHEY and SMNVEV (reference sequence). The CDR3 reads CASSSLGGGEQFF. In DNA, the CDR3 is TGTGCCAGCAGTTCCCTAGGGGGGGGTGAGCAGTTCTTC.

This clonotype was detected only a few times. The gene calls are TRBV6-5 and TRBJ2-7, with D perhaps TRBD1 or TRBD2 (5 bases each). The CDR3 runs to 11 residues. The V and J ends lost 5 bases and 6 bases respectively, with 8 bases between them. Germline V gene data show CDR1 as MNHEY and CDR2 as SVGAGI. The CDR3 nucleotides read TGTGCCAGCAGTGCAGGGACCGAGCAGTACTTC. Residues: CASSAGTEQYF.

The J gene is TRBJ2-1, the V gene TRBV5-1; D is unclear. The V end was cut by 6 bases, the J end by 5 bases, with 9 bases between. This CDR3 region has 12 residues. Germline values: CDR1 SGHRS, CDR2 YFSETQ. CDR3 protein: CASNFDHNEQFF. The CDR3 DNA reads TGCGCCAGCAACTTCGACCACAATGAGCAGTTCTTC.

This clonotype was found a few times. A read error may be the cause here, since a much bigger clone is one base away. The chain recombines TRBV28 with TRBJ2-7, with D unclear. Germline V gives CDR1 MDHEN, CDR2 SYDVKM. The CDR3 runs 11 residues. V lost 6 bases, J lost 3 bases, and 6 bases lay in between. CDR3 region: CASSTHYEQYF. Here the CDR3 DNA reads TGTGCCAGCAGCACCCACTACGAGCAGTACTTC.

The chain employs TRBV7-2 and TRBJ1-5, with D possibly matching TRBD1 (5 bases). Per the germline V gene, CDR1 is SGHTA and CDR2 is FQGNSA. The CDR3 spans 14 residues. Trimming shortened V by 0 bases and J by 7 bases, and 10 bases separated the two germline ends. CDR3 nucleotides: TGTGCCAGCAGCTTAGCTGGGGGGGAACAGCCCCAGCATTTT. Protein product: CASSLAGGEQPQHF.

The chain is built from TRBV5-1 and TRBJ1-5, with D hard to call. CDR1 is SGHRS and CDR2 is YFSETQ in the germline V gene. The CDR3 is 13 amino acids. Between the trimmed V and J ends, which lost 0 bases and 4 bases, there was a span of 5 bases. CDR3: CASSLGANQPQHF. The CDR3 DNA sequence: TGCGCCAGCAGCTTGGGGGCTAATCAGCCCCAGCATTTT. The whole variable domain, filled in from reference TRBV5-1 and TRBJ1-5, reads KAGVTQTPRYLIKTRGQQVTLSCSPISGHRSVSWYQQTPGQGLQFLFEYFSETQRNKGNFPGRFSGRQFSNSRSEMNVSTLELGDSALYLCASSLGANQPQHFGDGTRLSIL.